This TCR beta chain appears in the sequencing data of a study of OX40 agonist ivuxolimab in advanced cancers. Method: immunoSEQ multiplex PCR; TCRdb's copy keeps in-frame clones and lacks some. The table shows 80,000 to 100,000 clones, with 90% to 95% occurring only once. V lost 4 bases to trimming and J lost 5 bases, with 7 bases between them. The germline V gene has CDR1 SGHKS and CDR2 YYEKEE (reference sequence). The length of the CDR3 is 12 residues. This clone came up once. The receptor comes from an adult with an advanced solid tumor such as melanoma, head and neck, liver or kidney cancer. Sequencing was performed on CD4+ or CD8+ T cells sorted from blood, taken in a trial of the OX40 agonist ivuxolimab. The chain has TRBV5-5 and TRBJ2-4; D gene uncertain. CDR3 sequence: CASSLDQNIQYF. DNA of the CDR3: TGTGCCAGCAGCCTAGACCAAAACATTCAGTACTTC.